This T cell receptor (beta chain) was obtained from a study of TET2 disruption in CD19-targeted CAR T cells (dated 2018 in TCRdb). In terms of the full investigation: No additional inclusion criteria were applied, and the number of samples was determined by the original clinical trial design and by sample availability.

The immunoSEQ assay was used to perform TCR beta chain deep sequencing. Per the source publication's procedure: Only productive TCR beta rearrangements went into calculating clonotype frequencies. In its TCRdb copy, this immuneACCESS table keeps in-frame sequences only and misses some clones. Where compared with another copy, unresolved V genes explain less than half of these, and the others have no known cause. V and J calls plus clone size are reproduced from that table; the DNA served to infer D and trimming. The table kept for this sample lists around 27,000 clones. Clones ranked in the top ten supply under 2.5% of the sample. V is shortened by 3 bases, J by 1 base, and the region joining them spans 6 bases. In the germline V gene, CDR1 corresponds to SNHLY and CDR2 to FYNNEI. The cysteine opens and the phenylalanine closes a CDR3 of 13 amino acids. Sequencing covers 30 bases of the CDR3, shown here with the frame starting at base 1.

What the work shows at the level of the full study, not this receptor alone: Conclusions about the patient's CAR T cells rested on extensive analysis of a single subject.

Interpreted using the paper, the treatment or condition label stands for: autologous CTL019 cells: CD19 CAR with 4-1BB and CD3 zeta domains. TCR zeta and 4-1BB costimulatory signaling domains were incorporated into the CD19 CAR. T cells for CTL019 manufacturing were collected from peripheral blood by leukapheresis. The DNeasy Blood and Tissue Kit was used to extract genomic DNA from pre-infusion T cells, peripheral blood, or sorted post-infusion T cells. Concerning this clone: It has no known antigen specificity. The read gets to within 3 residues of the CDR3 end, and the germline J gene fills in the rest.

This TCR was sampled from a man between 70 and 80 years old with chronic lymphocytic leukemia. This specimen consisted of CD8- CAR+ T cells sorted from cultured blood T cells, obtained for CD19 CAR T cell therapy. The cell subset or site label corresponds to: CD8-negative CAR-positive T cells from the infusion product. The sequence links TRBV2 to TRBJ1-1, with a tentative D gene TRBD1 over 5 matching bases. CDR3 DNA (partial): TGTGCCAGCAGTGACAGGGCGAACACTGAA. This codes for CASSDRANTE. Given in full, the CDR3 is CASSDRANTEAFF.